This TCR beta chain was identified in a study of T cell responses to AZD1222 COVID-19 vaccine. Assay used: immunoSEQ multiplex PCR; TCRdb lists only in-frame clones, some missing. The sample lists roughly 100,000 clones, 88% occurring once. Germline assignment: CDR1 SQVTM and CDR2 ANQGSEA. V gave up 6 bases and J gave up 3 bases; unmatched junction bases: 7. The CDR3 is made up of 14 amino acids. Whole-study results and caveats: Females made up more of the donors, who were largely white British, and clonal diversity may have come out too low. At baseline, just 5 or 6 AZD1222 recipients tested seropositive. In the spike-specific TCR repertoire, nearly half reportedly target unmutated variant regions.

Both about-4-week and about-12-week second-dose recipients were combined. About this clone: Its antigen is not known.

The chain links TRBV29-1 to TRBJ2-3; 9 nucleotides agree with TRBD1. Here the sequenced sample was peripheral blood, taken 28 days after the second AZD1222 dose. This clonotype was obtained from an adult who received the AZD1222 COVID-19 vaccine. CDR3 nucleotides: TGCAGCGTAGAAACAGGGGGCGGTACAGATACGCAGTATTTT. This encodes CSVETGGGTDTQYF.